This T cell receptor beta chain appears in the sequencing data of a study of blood T cell repertoires in COVID-19 (TCRdb year 2020). At the level of the whole study: Samples from collaborators originated in the United States, Italy and Spain and spanned both the acute and convalescent phases of COVID-19. The material from the prospective study consisted of cDNA or gDNA derived from T cells, B-cell-depleted T cells, or PBMCs. Deeply sampled blood TCRbeta repertoires from subjects exposed to, actively infected with, or recovered from COVID-19 were included in the dataset. The repertoires were released in a freely available public database intended as a resource for research on the immune response to SARS-CoV-2. Samples were obtained from the ongoing ImmuneRACE study (first 160 participants) and from about 1,300 subjects provided by 6 global collaborators. Sample metadata almost always included a de-identified subject ID, COVID-19 status, age in years and sex. Where available, HLA class I and class II types were taken from metadata supplied by the sample provider and were not determined by assay-based typing. Summary of the overall study and its limitations: Clinical and demographic metadata were provided uncurated, with the amount varying by source and participant.

One collaborating source in Seattle enrolled patients during active infection and followed them longitudinally through the course of disease. Collaborating institutions collected whole blood in K2EDTA tubes following their own protocols. For TCRbeta analysis, collaborator samples were shipped as frozen whole blood, as isolated PBMCs, or as DNA extracted from either sample type. TCRbeta CDR3 regions were amplified from genomic DNA by means of the immunoSEQ Assay, a bias-controlled multiplex PCR. Regarding the original processing steps: Nucleated cell counts per sample were estimated from amplification of reference gene primers within the assay. To quantify the absolute abundance of each unique TCRbeta CDR3 rearrangement, sequence reads were collapsed and filtered. For each sample, productive Simpson clonality was calculated by taking the square root of Simpson's diversity index across productive rearrangements. In TCRdb, the immuneACCESS table is reduced to in-frame sequences with V and J assigned. These tables do not hold every clone; where another copy was compared, an unresolved V gene accounts for under half, and the others remain unexplained. That table furnishes V, J and clone size, whereas the DNA furnished D and trimming. The sample table lists 70,000 or so clones, 65% to 85% of them with a count of one. The top ten clones comprise more than 12% of the sample.

With respect to this clone: Its antigen remains undetermined. The record has no base qualities; no much larger clone is one base away.

The cysteine opens and the phenylalanine closes a CDR3 of 11 amino acids. The entry retains the CDR3 DNA only, 33 bases that are in frame from base 1. Taken from the germline V gene, the CDR1 and CDR2 loops are MNHEY and SVGAGI. The junction shows trimming of 7 bases on V and 11 bases on J, and the gene matches do not reach 6 bases of it. The chain couples TRBV6-5 to TRBJ1-1, with TRBD1 identical over 8 junction bases. Sequenced material: peripheral blood. This clonotype was obtained from a man between 60 and 75 years old with COVID-19, enrolled during active disease. The CDR3 protein is CASTNGDRAFF. In nucleotide form, the sequence is TGTGCCAGCACGAACGGGGACAGGGCTTTCTTT.